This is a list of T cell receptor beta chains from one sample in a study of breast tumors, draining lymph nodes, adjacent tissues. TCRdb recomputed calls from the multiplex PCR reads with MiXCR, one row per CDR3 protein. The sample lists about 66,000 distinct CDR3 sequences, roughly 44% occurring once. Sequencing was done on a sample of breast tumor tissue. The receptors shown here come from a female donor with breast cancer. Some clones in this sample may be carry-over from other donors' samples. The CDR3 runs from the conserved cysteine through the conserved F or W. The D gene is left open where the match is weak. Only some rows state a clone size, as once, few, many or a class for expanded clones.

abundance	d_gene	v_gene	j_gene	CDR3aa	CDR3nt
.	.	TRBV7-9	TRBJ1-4	CASESGQGSYNEQFFGPSEKLFF	.
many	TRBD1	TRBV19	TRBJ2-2	CASRGGTGGNTGELFF	TGTGCCAGTAGAGGGGGAACAGGGGGTAACACCGGGGAGCTGTTTTTT
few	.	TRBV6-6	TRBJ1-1	CASVRGTEAFF	TGTGCCAGCGTTCGGGGGACCGAAGCTTTCTTT
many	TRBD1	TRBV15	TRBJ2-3	CATSRVQGQGLDTQYF	TGTGCCACCAGCAGAGTGCAGGGACAGGGCTTGGATACGCAGTATTTT
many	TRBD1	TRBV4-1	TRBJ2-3	CASSLQGSDTQYF	TGCGCCAGCAGCCTACAGGGGTCAGATACGCAGTATTTT
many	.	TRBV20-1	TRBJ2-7	CSARSPLDYEQYF	TGCAGTGCTAGATCCCCACTGGACTACGAGCAGTACTTC
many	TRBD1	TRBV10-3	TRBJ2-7	CATISVGDRGYEQYF	TGTGCCACCATTTCGGTGGGAGACAGGGGCTACGAGCAGTACTTC
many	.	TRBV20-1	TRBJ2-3	CSARGPGRRTDTQYF	TGCAGTGCTAGAGGACCGGGACGGAGGACAGATACGCAGTATTTT
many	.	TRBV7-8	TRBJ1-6	CASSQFRFRLLGSPLHF	TGTGCCAGCAGCCAATTCCGGTTCCGGCTTTTAGGTTCACCCCTCCACTTT
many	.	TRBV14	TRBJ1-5	CASSPQGGQPQHF	TGTGCCAGCAGCCCCCAAGGTGGTCAGCCCCAGCATTTT
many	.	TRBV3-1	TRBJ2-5	CASSQGRQVETQYF	TGTGCCAGCAGCCAAGGACGACAGGTGGAGACCCAGTACTTC
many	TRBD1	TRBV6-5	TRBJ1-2	CASSPGTGRGGYTF	TGTGCCAGCAGTCCAGGGACAGGAAGGGGTGGCTACACCTTC
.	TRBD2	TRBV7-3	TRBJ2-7	CASSPTGLAGALEQYF	TGTGCCAGCAGCCCCACTGGACTAGCGGGAGCTTTAGAGCAGTACTTC
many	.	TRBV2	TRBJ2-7	CASSERVHEQYF	TGTGCCAGCAGTGAAAGGGTCCACGAGCAGTACTTC
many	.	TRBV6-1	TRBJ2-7	CASSEVRSEQYF	TGTGCCAGCAGTGAAGTGAGAAGTGAGCAGTACTTC
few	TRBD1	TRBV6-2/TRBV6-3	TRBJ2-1	CASSSTGNSYNEQFF	TGTGCCAGCAGTTCGACAGGGAACTCCTACAATGAGCAGTTCTTC
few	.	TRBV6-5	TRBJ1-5	CASSHRLGVNQPQHF	TGTGCCAGCAGTCACCGCCTCGGGGTCAATCAGCCCCAGCATTTT
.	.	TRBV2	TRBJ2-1	CTSSSLGPYNEQFF	TGTACCAGCAGCTCCCTGGGACCGTACAATGAGCAGTTCTTC
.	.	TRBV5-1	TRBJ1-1	CASTGYANTEAFF	TGCGCCAGCACTGGGTATGCAAACACTGAAGCTTTCTTT
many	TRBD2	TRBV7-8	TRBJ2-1	CASSSAGPFHEQFF	TGTGCCAGCAGCTCAGCGGGACCCTTCCATGAGCAGTTCTTC
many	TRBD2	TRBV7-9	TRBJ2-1	CASSLTTGTSGFYNEQFF	TGTGCCAGCAGCCTGACTACCGGGACTAGCGGATTCTACAATGAGCAGTTCTTC
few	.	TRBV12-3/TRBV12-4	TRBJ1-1	CASSNPESYTEAFF	TGTGCCAGCAGTAACCCGGAGAGTTACACTGAAGCTTTCTTT
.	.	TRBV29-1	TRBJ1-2	CSVTREIEGGYTF	TGCAGCGTGACCAGGGAAATCGAGGGTGGCTACACCTTC
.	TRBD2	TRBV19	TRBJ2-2	CASSIDNTGTSGRNTGELFF	TGTGCCAGTAGTATAGACAATACAGGGACTAGCGGGAGGAACACCGGGGAGCTGTTTTTT
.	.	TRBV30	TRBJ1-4	CAWSVQGREKLFF	TGTGCCTGGAGCGTCCAGGGGAGGGAAAAACTGTTTTTT
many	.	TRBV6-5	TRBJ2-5	CASSPSGWQETQYF	TGTGCCAGCAGTCCCTCGGGGTGGCAAGAGACCCAGTACTTC
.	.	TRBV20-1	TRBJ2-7	CSASSAGIVYEQYF	TGCAGTGCCAGCAGCGCCGGGATAGTCTACGAGCAGTACTTC
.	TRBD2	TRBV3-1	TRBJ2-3	CASSQVSAGGIGFPDTQYF	TGTGCCAGCAGCCAAGTCTCGGCGGGAGGGATCGGGTTCCCAGATACGCAGTATTTT
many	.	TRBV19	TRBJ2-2	CASKREPYTGELFF	TGTGCCTCCAAGAGGGAACCCTACACCGGGGAGCTGTTTTTT
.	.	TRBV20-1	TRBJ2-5	CSARGGTGQETQYF	TGCAGTGCTAGGGGCGGGACGGGTCAAGAGACCCAGTACTTC
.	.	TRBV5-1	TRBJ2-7	CASSLEYSYEQYF	TGCGCCAGCAGCTTGGAGTACAGCTACGAGCAGTACTTC
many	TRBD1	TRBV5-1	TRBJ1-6	CASSFTGVNSPLHF	TGCGCCAGCAGCTTCACAGGGGTTAATTCACCCCTCCACTTT
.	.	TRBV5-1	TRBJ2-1	CASSLAGDYNEQFF	TGCGCCAGCAGCTTGGCCGGGGACTACAATGAGCAGTTCTTC
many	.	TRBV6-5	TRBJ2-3	CASRRRGTDTQYF	TGTGCCAGCAGGCGGCGGGGCACAGATACGCAGTATTTT
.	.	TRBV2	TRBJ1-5	CASSSGDQYNEQFFGPGTRHF	.
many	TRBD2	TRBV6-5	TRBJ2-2	CASTPGLGGRELFF	TGTGCCAGCACCCCGGGACTAGGGGGGCGGGAGCTGTTTTTT
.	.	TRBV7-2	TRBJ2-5	CASSLGGVLETQYF	TGTGCCAGCAGCTTAGGGGGCGTTTTGGAGACCCAGTACTTC
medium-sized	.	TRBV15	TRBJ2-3	CATSRDGGAATDTQYF	TGTGCCACCAGCAGAGATGGGGGAGCGGCGACAGATACGCAGTATTTT